This T cell receptor (beta chain) was recovered during a study of T cell responses to AZD1222 COVID-19 vaccine. General study results and limits: With dominance at 160-218 and 743-854, vaccine-associated CD4 TCRs spanned spike. Donors were chiefly white British, with a greater number of females, and clonal diversity was perhaps underestimated.

On this clone: Its antigen is unknown.

Looked up from germline, CDR1 is MNHEY and CDR2 is SVGAGI. V was shortened by 4 bases and J by 4 bases, with 10 bases between the two germline ends. There are 13 residues in the CDR3. The repertoire was sequenced with immunoSEQ multiplex PCR; TCRdb's copy has only in-frame clones and lacks some. The sample yields 110,000 or so clones, 70% to 90% seen once. The sequence was obtained from an adult who received the AZD1222 COVID-19 vaccine. The chain recombines TRBV6-5 with TRBJ1-1, with D perhaps TRBD1 (5 bases). This specimen consisted of peripheral blood, obtained 28 days after the second AZD1222 dose. The CDR3 DNA sequence: TGTGCCAGCAGTTCGTCCGGGGGCACTGAAGCTTTCTTT. It specifies CASSSSGGTEAFF.